The clone carrying this TCR beta chain was observed many times. Researchers amplified the TCR beta CDR3 regions from RNA transcripts. The HTBI primer set drove a first-round RT-PCR of the TCR CDR3. TCRdb reprocessed the multiplex PCR reads via MiXCR and lists one record per CDR3 protein. Found here are fewer than 800,000 distinct CDR3 sequences, about 17% of them singletons; the top ten hold approximately 8.4%. The CDR3 contains 14 residues. Germline V gene data show CDR1 as SGHAT and CDR2 as FQDESV (reference sequence). V lost 5 bases and J lost 0; bases outside the gene matches: 3. This entry comes from a study of T cells in Graves' hyperthyroidism and ophthalmopathy.

Sequencing used blood. The V gene is TRBV11-1, the J gene TRBJ2-5; TRBD1 aligns across 7 bases. This sequence was found in a man younger than 30 with Graves' hyperthyroidism. DNA for the CDR3: TGTGCCAGCAGCCGACAGGGTGACCAAGAGACCCAGTACTTC. It is translated as CASSRQGDQETQYF.